This record concerns one TCR beta chain sequence. No antigen is known for it. Base qualities were left out, and no much larger clone turns up one base away. Genomic DNA was isolated from the sorted cells so that the TCRbeta CDR3 region could be sequenced. The immunoSEQ Assay was used to sequence the TCRbeta CDR3 regions. TCRdb took over this immuneACCESS table, retaining in-frame rearrangements with V and J assigned. Such tables are incomplete; in checked studies, under half of the missing clones stem from an unresolved V gene, and the remainder is unexplained. In all, the sample holds tens of thousands of clones, and roughly 92% of those were seen once. The biggest ten clones account for 15% of the sample. These data are taken from a study of OX40 agonist ivuxolimab in advanced cancers. About the study as a whole: Ivuxolimab, which targeted the costimulatory receptor OX40 (CD134), was an agonistic, fully human IgG2 monoclonal antibody. Of the roughly 50 dose-escalation patients, hepatocellular carcinoma was present in roughly 19, melanoma in roughly 15, renal cell carcinoma in 9 and head and neck cancer in 9. Partial responses occurred in three dose-escalation patients: two with cutaneous melanoma and one with hepatocellular carcinoma. Intravenous ivuxolimab was administered to patients every 2 weeks at six dose levels: 0.01, 0.1, 0.3, 1.5, 3 and 10 mg/kg. The paper reports the monotherapy dose-escalation portion (N of about 51 patients) of the phase I ivuxolimab trial. Prior anti-PD-1, anti-PD-L1 or anti-CTLA-4 therapy was permitted, and checkpoint inhibitors had been received by about 36% of dose-escalation patients. The dose-escalation cohort was about 83% male with a mean age of roughly 60 years, ranging from roughly 23 to 79. Peripheral TCRbeta sequencing aimed to test whether ivuxolimab altered TCR sequence diversity and caused clonal T-cell expansion.

The trial excluded patients who had a history of autoimmune disease or were on systemic immunosuppression. In every dose cohort, peripheral blood was drawn for TCR sequencing at baseline, cycle 4 day 1, and cycle 7 day 1. The samples were taken from a phase I, first-in-human, multicenter, open-label dose-escalation trial of ivuxolimab. Adults with locally advanced or metastatic melanoma, renal cell, hepatocellular, or head and neck squamous cell carcinoma were enrolled in the trial. Before TCR sequencing, CD4+ T cells and CD8+ T cells were sorted from peripheral blood as separate populations. Between the V and J ends, shortened by 0 bases and 3 bases respectively, the junction contains 6 bases. The germline V gene yields LGHNA for CDR1 and YSLEER for CDR2. Spanning cysteine to phenylalanine, the CDR3 consists of 13 amino acids. Just the 39-base CDR3 DNA is kept, in frame starting at base 1. Study-wide findings and limitations: Low levels of normalized T-cell clonal expansion were also seen in some patients who did not respond. Antigen specificity was not determined for the clonally expanded peripheral T cells. At doses of 0.1 to 3.0 mg/kg, clonal expansion of both CD4+ and CD8+ T cells in blood was seen between baseline and week 6. After ivuxolimab, more expanded clones were found on average in CD8+ T cells than in CD4+ T cells. In the 0.1-3.0 mg/kg groups, partial responders were among the patients with the lowest normalized peripheral clonal expansion, particularly in CD8+ T cells.

This sequence uses TRBV4-3 and TRBJ2-7, with the D gene too uncertain to name. Specimen: CD4+ or CD8+ T cells sorted from blood, collected in a trial of the OX40 agonist ivuxolimab. This sequence originates from an adult with an advanced solid tumor such as melanoma, head and neck, liver or kidney cancer. The DNA sequence is as follows: TGCGCCAGCAGCCAAGACAAATTCTACGAGCAGTACTTC. Protein translation: CASSQDKFYEQYF.